The 5 T cell receptor beta chains in this list originate from one sample, sequenced in a study of blood T cell repertoires in COVID-19 (dated by TCRdb to between 2020 and 2021). Library preparation employed the immunoSEQ multiplex PCR assay. This immuneACCESS table, as held by TCRdb, lists in-frame sequences with V and J called but not all clones. Of the missing ones, under half trace to an unresolved V gene in checked studies; the others have no known cause. The sample records around 99,000 clones, approximately 80% of which are singletons. 4% to 5.5% of the sample is taken by the ten largest. The sample taken for sequencing was peripheral blood. These receptors were collected from a man between 65 and 79 years old with acute or convalescent COVID-19.

In this sample, this clone turned up a few times. This chain uses TRBV5-1 with TRBJ1-4, with 8 bases lining up with TRBD1. With 1 base clipped from V and 5 bases from J, the junction kept 4 bases outside the gene matches. Germline assignment: CDR1 SGHRS and CDR2 YFSETQ. The CDR3 runs to 15 residues. The CDR3 sequence: CASSLNPGGNEKLFF. The CDR3 DNA sequence: TGCGCCAGCAGCTTGAACCCAGGGGGCAATGAAAAACTGTTTTTT. The variable domain in full, completed from reference TRBV5-1 and TRBJ1-4, reads KAGVTQTPRYLIKTRGQQVTLSCSPISGHRSVSWYQQTPGQGLQFLFEYFSETQRNKGNFPGRFSGRQFSNSRSEMNVSTLELGDSALYLCASSLNPGGNEKLFFGSGTQLSVL.

V and J are TRBV5-1 and TRBJ2-7; 7 bases are shared with TRBD1. The J segment lost 3 bases and the V segment lost 3 bases, leaving 6 bases of the junction unmatched. This CDR3 is built from 14 residues. Per germline, CDR1 SGHRS and CDR2 YFSETQ. The CDR3 coding sequence is TGCGCCAGCAGCTACTCGGCAGGGGGCTACGAGCAGTACTTC. Amino acids: CASSYSAGGYEQYF.

This clone was seen once. V usage is TRBV2 and J usage is TRBJ2-1; TRBD2 aligns across 7 bases. This CDR3 is 14 amino acids long. Germline values: CDR1 SNHLY, CDR2 FYNNEI. The junction had 0 bases not matched to a gene; V was cut back by 4 bases and J by 0 bases. In DNA, the CDR3 is TGTGCCAGCAGTGGCGGGAGCTCCTACAATGAGCAGTTCTTC. Protein: CASSGGSSYNEQFF.

This clone occurred a few times. This sequence joins TRBV27 and TRBJ2-5, with TRBD1 identical over 7 bases. CDR1 and CDR2 (germline): MNHEY, SMNVEV (reference sequence). V lost 7 bases to trimming and J lost 4 bases; unmatched junction nucleotides: 6. CDR3 size: 13 residues. This CDR3 reads CASTTSGGETQYF. The DNA for the CDR3 is TGTGCCAGCACTACTTCAGGGGGAGAGACCCAGTACTTC.

In its sample, this clone was seen a few times. The V and J genes are TRBV9 and TRBJ2-3; 9 bases align to TRBD2. The germline V gene has CDR1 SGDLS and CDR2 YYNGEE. CDR3 length: 15 amino acids. With 1 base clipped from V and 1 base from J, the junction kept 1 base outside the gene matches. The CDR3 DNA is TGTGCCAGCAGCGTAAGCGGGGGGCGCACAGATACGCAGTATTTT. Its translation: CASSVSGGRTDTQYF.